This T cell receptor (beta chain) was found in a study of post-analysis software for immune sequencing data (dated by TCRdb to the mid-2010s). Study-level background: Relapsing-remitting, secondary progressive and progressive-relapsing multiple sclerosis were recorded as disease courses, and subtype annotation was lacking for some patients. Patient repertoires were compared against around twelve previously published healthy control repertoires from donors aged roughly 6 to 28 years. A subset of samples was prepared in parallel using single-end sample barcoding, then pooled and co-amplified after Illumina adapter ligation. The study at large found these results: Four or five TRBV segments, including TRBV5-6, TRBV5-1 and TRBV20-1, were significantly more frequent in patients than controls. Multiple sclerosis patients had significantly lower normalized Chao1 diversity than controls, a result that suggests substantial peripheral T-cell clonal expansion. The control group was slightly older than the multiple sclerosis patient group. When samples were clustered directly using the F measure, samples prepared in the same batch co-clustered strongly, which prompted a batch-effect correction.

In its sample, this clonotype was seen a few times. No antigen is known for it. No base quality information exists; no much larger clone differs at one position. Libraries were made using PCR. TCRdb names Illumina HiSeq 2500 as the instrument used. Unique molecular identifiers were incorporated into TCR beta cDNA libraries to reduce PCR and sequencing biases. Per 1 to 10 million input T cells, approximately 500,000 cDNA molecules were obtained, such that each molecule approximated one T cell. Patient libraries were prepared and sequenced with the same protocol used for the earlier healthy control dataset. Samples belonging to the same batch were prepared together, multiplexed and sequenced on a shared HiSeq lane. The study's own analysis went as follows. MIGEC handled the raw barcoded reads, throwing out single-read molecular identifier groups before consensus assembly and CDR3 extraction. VDJtools was used for post-analysis of the clonotype tables, with diversity normalized by down-sampling every dataset to the smallest sample size. Repertoire overlap clustering matched CDR3 amino acid but not nucleotide sequences to correct batch-related cross-sample contamination. TCRdb itself trimmed the public reads at Q25 with fastp, ran MiXCR and retained productive beta chains. Entries that share a CDR3 protein sequence are merged under the most common genes and DNA. The V and J calls here are based on TCRdb, not the publication. This sample gives more than 350,000 distinct CDR3 sequences in total; approximately 37% of them show up just once. The ten most abundant clones make up approximately 7.6% of the sample.

The V and J ends are trimmed by 6 bases and 5 bases, leaving 14 bases between them. The germline V gene gives CDR1 as SGHRS and CDR2 as YFSETQ. From the cysteine up to the phenylalanine, the CDR3 has a length of 13 residues. Only the CDR3 region is kept as DNA, spanning 39 bases read in frame from base 1. To demonstrate the VDJtools post-analysis software, the study profiled TCR beta repertoires from the peripheral blood of about 13 young patients with multiple sclerosis. Multiple sclerosis patients were children and adolescents aged roughly 6 to 17 years. The sample was blood. In this chain, TRBV5-1 is recombined with TRBJ2-5; the D gene is possibly TRBD1, with 6 bases matching. This sequence was found in a girl aged 2-10 years with multiple sclerosis. Here is the DNA: TGCGCCAGCACTACCGAGGGGGTTGAGACCCAGTACTTC. It specifies CASTTEGVETQYF.